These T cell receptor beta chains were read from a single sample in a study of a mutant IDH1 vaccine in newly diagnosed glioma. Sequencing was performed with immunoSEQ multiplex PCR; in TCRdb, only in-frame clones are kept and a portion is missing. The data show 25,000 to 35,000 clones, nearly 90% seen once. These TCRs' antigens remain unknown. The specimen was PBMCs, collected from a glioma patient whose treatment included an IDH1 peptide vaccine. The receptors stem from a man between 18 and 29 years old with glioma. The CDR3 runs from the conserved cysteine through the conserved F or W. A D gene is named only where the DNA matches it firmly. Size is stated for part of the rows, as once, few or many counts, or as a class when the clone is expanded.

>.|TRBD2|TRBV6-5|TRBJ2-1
TGTGCCAGCAGGGGGACTAGCGGGTACAATGAGCAGTTCTTC
CASRGTSGYNEQFF
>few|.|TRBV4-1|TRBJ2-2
TGCGCCAGCAGTCAACAAGGGGAGAGGAACACCGGGGAGCTGTTTTTT
CASSQQGERNTGELFF
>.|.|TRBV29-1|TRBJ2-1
TGCAGCGTTGATTCAGGGACCAATGAGCAGTTCTTC
CSVDSGTNEQFF
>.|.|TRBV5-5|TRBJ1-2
TGTGCCAGCAGCTTGTCCCTGAATGGCTACACCTTC
CASSLSLNGYTF
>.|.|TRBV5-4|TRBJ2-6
TGTGCCAGCAGCTTAGGGTACTCTGGGGCCAACGTCCTGACTTTC
CASSLGYSGANVLTF
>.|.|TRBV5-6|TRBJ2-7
TGTGCCAGCAGCCGGGACTCCACCTCCTACGAGCAGTACTTC
CASSRDSTSYEQYF
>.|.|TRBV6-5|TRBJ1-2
TGTGCCAGCAGTTACACAGGGAGAGGCGGCTACACCTTC
CASSYTGRGGYTF
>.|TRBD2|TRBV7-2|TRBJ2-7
TGTGCCAGCAGCCGCAGGGGAGCGGGAGGCACCAACCACGAGCAGTACTTC
CASSRRGAGGTNHEQYF
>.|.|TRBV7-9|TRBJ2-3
TGTGCCAGCAGCTTAGCAGGGTCGGGAGATACGCAGTATTTT
CASSLAGSGDTQYF
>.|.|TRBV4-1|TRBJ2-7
TGCGCCAGCAGCCAAGCTACGGCCAGGGGCGCTTCCTACGAGCAGTACTTC
CASSQATARGASYEQYF
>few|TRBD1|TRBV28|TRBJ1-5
TGTGCCAGCAGTACCAGGGGGGGATGGTCCCAGCATTTT
CASSTRGGWSQHF
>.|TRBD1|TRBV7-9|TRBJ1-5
TGTGCCAGCAGCCGTGGACAGGGGGCTGTTCAGCCCCAGCATTTT
CASSRGQGAVQPQHF
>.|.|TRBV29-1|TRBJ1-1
TGCAGCGTTGAATTGGGCGCGAACACTGAAGCTTTCTTT
CSVELGANTEAFF
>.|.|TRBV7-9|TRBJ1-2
TGTGCCAGCAGCCCGGGAGTAGACTATGCTGGCTACACCTTC
CASSPGVDYAGYTF
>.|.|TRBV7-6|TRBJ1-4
TGTGCCAGCAGCTTTGAGCTGGATCTCGGAAAACTGTTTTTT
CASSFELDLGKLFF
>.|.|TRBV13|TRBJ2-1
TGTGCCAGCAGCCTAGGGGGTGAGCAGTTCTTC
CASSLGGEQFF
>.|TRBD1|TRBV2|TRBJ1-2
TGTGCCAGCAGAGCGGACAGGGTGGAGAACTATGGCTACACCTTC
CASRADRVENYGYTF
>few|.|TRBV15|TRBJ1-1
TGTGCCACCAGCAGACCGGCTCAAAACACTGAAGCTTTCTTT
CATSRPAQNTEAFF
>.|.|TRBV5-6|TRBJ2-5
TGTGCCAGCAGCTTCCCCGGGGCAAAGGAGACCCAGTACTTC
CASSFPGAKETQYF
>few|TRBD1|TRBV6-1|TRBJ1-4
TGTGCCAGCCACTTAATGGGACAGGGTAATGAAAAACTGTTTTTT
CASHLMGQGNEKLFF
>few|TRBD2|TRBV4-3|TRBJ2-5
TGCGCCAGCAGCCAAGACGGGGGGTACCAAGAGACCCAGTACTTC
CASSQDGGYQETQYF
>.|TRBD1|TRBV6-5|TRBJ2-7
TGTGCCAGCAGTTACGCCAGGGGGAGCTACGAGCAGTACTTC
CASSYARGSYEQYF
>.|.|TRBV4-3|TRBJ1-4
TGCGCCAGCAGCCATGGATGGGGGGAAACCGGTCGAAAACTGTTTTTT
CASSHGWGETGRKLFF
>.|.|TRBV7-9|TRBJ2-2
TGTGCCAGCAGCTTCGTCTGGGGCGACGGGGAGCTGTTTTTT
CASSFVWGDGELFF
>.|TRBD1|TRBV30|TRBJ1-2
TGTGCCTGGAGCCGCTCTCCTACTGGGACAGGGGGTTCGCCAACGTTCACCTTC
CAWSRSPTGTGGSPTFTF
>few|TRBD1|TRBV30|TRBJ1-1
TGTGCCTGGAGTGAGAGGACAGGGTGGGGTACTGAAGCTTTCTTT
CAWSERTGWGTEAFF
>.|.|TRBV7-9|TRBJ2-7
TGTGCCAGCAGCTTCGAGGGGACCTACGAGCAGTACTTC
CASSFEGTYEQYF
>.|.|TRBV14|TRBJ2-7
TGTGCCAGCAGCCCACGGGGGTACGAGCAGTACTTC
CASSPRGYEQYF
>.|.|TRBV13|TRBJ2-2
TGTGCCAGCAGCTTACTTCCCGGGGAGCTGTTTTTT
CASSLLPGELFF
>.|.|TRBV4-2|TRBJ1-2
TGTGCCAGCAGCCAAGACTTGGGGGATGGCTACACCTTC
CASSQDLGDGYTF
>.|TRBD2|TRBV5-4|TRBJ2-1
TGTGCCAGCAGCCCACAGGGACTAGCTGTCCGAAATGAGCAGTTCTTC
CASSPQGLAVRNEQFF
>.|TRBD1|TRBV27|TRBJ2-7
TGTGCCAGCAGTTTAGGTACAGGGGGGCCCTACGAGCAGTACTTC
CASSLGTGGPYEQYF
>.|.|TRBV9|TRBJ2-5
TGTGCCAGCAGCGCCTGGGGCTCGCAAGAGACCCAGTACTTC
CASSAWGSQETQYF
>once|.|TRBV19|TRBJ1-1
TGTGCCAGTAGCCTCGGCCTCAGTGAGGGCATGAACACTGAAGCTTTCTTT
CASSLGLSEGMNTEAFF
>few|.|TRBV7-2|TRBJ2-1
TGTGCCAGCAGCCACAGACTAGTTGAGCAGTTCTTC
CASSHRLVEQFF
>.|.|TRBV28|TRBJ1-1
TGTGCCAGCAGTCCAAAGGTGCGGTGGATAAACACTGAAGCTTTCTTT
CASSPKVRWINTEAFF
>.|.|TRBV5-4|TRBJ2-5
TGTGCCAGCAGCTTGGGGCAGGGTGGTGAGACCCAGTACTTC
CASSLGQGGETQYF
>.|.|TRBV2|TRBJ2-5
TGTGCCAGCAGATGGGGGACCACCCTCCTTCAAGAGACCCAGTACTTC
CASRWGTTLLQETQYF
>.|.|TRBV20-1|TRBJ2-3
TGCAGTGCTAGAGAGGGCGATACGCAGTATTTT
CSAREGDTQYF
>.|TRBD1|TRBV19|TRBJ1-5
TGTGCCAGTAGTATAGGGTCGGGGACAGCGCCTAATCAGCCCCAGCATTTT
CASSIGSGTAPNQPQHF
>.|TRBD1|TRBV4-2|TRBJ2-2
TGTGCCAGCAGCCCGCAGGGGGACACCGGGGAGCTGTTTTTT
CASSPQGDTGELFF
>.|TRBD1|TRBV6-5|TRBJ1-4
TGTGCCAGCAACCCGAAGGGACAGGGTTTTGAAAAACTGTTTTTT
CASNPKGQGFEKLFF
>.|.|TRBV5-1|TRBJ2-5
TGCGCCAGCAGCTTGGCAGGCAGGGACCAGGAGACCCAGTACTTC
CASSLAGRDQETQYF
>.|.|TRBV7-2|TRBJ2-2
TGTGCCAGCAGCTCCCTTCGGGGCGGGGAGCTGTTTTTT
CASSSLRGGELFF